Below are 20 T cell receptor beta chains sequenced from a single sample in a study. Treg sorting used a CD4+CD25+CD127-/low gate. From the 5' RACE reads, TCRdb called clonotypes with MiXCR, one entry per CDR3 protein. The repertoire has 9,500 to 15,000 distinct CDR3 sequences, just over 50% of them found once; the top ten carry 9.5% to 15%. The sequenced sample was tumor-infiltrating Tregs sorted from the breast tumor. These receptor sequences come from a female donor with breast cancer.

This clonotype was seen more than once but under ten times. This chain links TRBV6-1 with TRBJ2-3, with 10 positions matching TRBD2. This CDR3 contains 17 residues. J was trimmed by 6 bases and V by 0 bases; bases with no gene match: 9. Germline V gives CDR1 MNHNS, CDR2 SASEGT. The CDR3 sequence: CASSEAMVLAGADTQYF. The CDR3 DNA is TGTGCCAGCAGTGAAGCGATGGTCCTAGCGGGAGCCGATACGCAGTATTTT.

The V gene is TRBV11-3, the J gene TRBJ2-7, with 7 positions matching TRBD1. CDR3 length: 14 amino acids. The germline V gene encodes CDR1 SGHNT and CDR2 YENEEA. With 1 base clipped from V and 2 bases from J, the junction kept 2 bases outside the gene matches. In nucleotides, the CDR3 is TGTGCCAGCAGCTTAGGACAGGGCGCCTACGAGCAGTACTTC. It translates to CASSLGQGAYEQYF. Complete variable domain (other parts from reference TRBV11-3 and TRBJ2-7): EAGVVQSPRYKIIEKKQPVAFWCNPISGHNTLYWYLQNLGQGPELLIRYENEEAVDDSQLPKDRFSAERLKGVDSTLKIQPAELGDSAVYLCASSLGQGAYEQYFGPGTRLTVT.

V is TRBV6-1 and J is TRBJ2-3, with TRBD2 matching 7 bases. This CDR3 has 15 amino acids. With V trimmed by 4 bases and J by 2 bases, 6 bases remained unmatched. Germline V lookup: CDR1 MNHNS, CDR2 SASEGT. This CDR3 reads CASSARTRVTDTQYF. The CDR3 DNA reads TGTGCCAGCAGTGCCCGGACTAGGGTCACAGATACGCAGTATTTT.

The gene calls are TRBV20-1 and TRBJ2-1; D remains ambiguous. Germline values: CDR1 DFQATT, CDR2 SNEGSKA (reference sequence). The V end was cut by 1 base, the J end by 0 bases, with 19 bases between. There are 18 residues in the CDR3. The DNA for the CDR3 is TGCAGTGCTAGAGCAACTATAGTCACCAAAAGCTCCTACAATGAGCAGTTCTTC. Its translation: CSARATIVTKSSYNEQFF.

The rearrangement uses TRBV20-1 and TRBJ1-2; D unresolved. V gave up 5 bases and J gave up 8 bases, with 12 bases separating them. Germline CDR1 is DFQATT and CDR2 is SNEGSKA (reference sequence). CDR3 size: 11 residues. The CDR3 reads CSAQDISGYTF. CDR3 sequence (DNA): TGCAGTGCTCAAGACATCAGCGGCTACACCTTC.

This chain links TRBV5-1 with TRBJ2-7; a possible D gene is TRBD1 (6 bases). This CDR3 region has 17 residues. Trimming left V 0 bases short and J 3 bases short, with 19 bases between. Germline V gene sequence: CDR1 SGHRS, CDR2 YFSETQ. The CDR3 bases are TGCGCCAGCAGCTTGGCCTCGCCGGACCAGGGGAGCTACGAGCAGTACTTC. This sequence encodes CASSLASPDQGSYEQYF.

On this clonotype: Without the conserved terminal phenylalanine or tryptophan, this CDR3 likely stems from a read error. The CDR3 here is CSVDPFAQEAFS. Here the CDR3 DNA reads TGCAGCGTTGATCCCTTTGCCCAAGAAGCTTTCTCT. The gene calls are TRBV29-1 and TRBJ1-1, with unresolved D. CDR1 is SQVTM, CDR2 ANQGSEA, per germline. There are 12 residues in the CDR3. Trimming shortened V by 3 bases and J by 8 bases, and 13 bases separated the two germline ends.

This clonotype is labeled medium-sized. V is TRBV4-3 and J is TRBJ2-7, with TRBD2 matching over 11 bases. The germline gives CDR1 LGHNA, CDR2 YSLEER. The CDR3 sequence is 14 residues long. V gave up 4 bases and J gave up 5 bases; unmatched junction bases: 4. The CDR3 DNA reads TGCGCCAGCAGCCGACAGACTAGCGGGGACGAGCAGTACGTC. It yields the protein CASSRQTSGDEQYV.

This clonotype was detected only a few times. The genes are TRBV6-2 or TRBV6-3 and TRBJ2-7, with a possible D match to TRBD2 (5 bases). There are 13 residues in the CDR3. Trimming removed 5 bases at V and 2 bases at J, with 10 bases between. Germline-derived CDR1 and CDR2 are MNHEY and SVGEGT. The CDR3 DNA sequence: TGTGCCAGCAGTCGGAGGACCCCCTACGAGCAGTACTTC. Protein sequence: CASSRRTPYEQYF.

This clonotype has just one count. The rearrangement uses TRBV12-3 or TRBV12-4 and TRBJ2-2; 7 bases match TRBD2. V lost 6 bases to trimming and J lost 6 bases; unmatched junction nucleotides: 4. This CDR3 has 13 amino acids. CDR3 protein: CASSTGLSGELFF. The DNA of the CDR3 is TGTGCCAGCAGCACGGGACTATCCGGGGAGCTGTTTTTT.

The chain recombines TRBV4-3 with TRBJ2-3; 9 bases are a match to TRBD1. Germline CDR1 is LGHNA and CDR2 is YSLEER. The CDR3 is 14 residues long. Germline trimming cut 1 base from V and 9 bases from J; bases unmatched to any gene: 5. The CDR3 reads CASSQGVGTGTQYF. CDR3 sequence (DNA): TGCGCCAGCAGCCAAGGGGTCGGGACAGGGACGCAGTATTTT.

There are a few counts of this clonotype. J is TRBJ2-3 and V is TRBV28, with unresolved D. In germline, CDR1 is MDHEN, CDR2 SYDVKM. This CDR3 contains 14 residues. The V end was cut by 4 bases, the J end by 4 bases, with 12 bases between. CDR3 sequence reads: CASSSSRRPDTQYF. In DNA form, the CDR3 reads TGTGCCAGCAGTTCGAGCAGGCGGCCAGATACGCAGTATTTT.

This clonotype was recorded a few times. The chain links TRBV12-3 or TRBV12-4 to TRBJ2-3; D remains unclear. The V end lost 6 bases, the J end lost 5 bases, and 15 bases lay between the germline ends. The CDR3 covers 14 residues. CDR3 coding DNA: TGTGCCAGCAGCCTTGTAAGGGTCGGAGATACGCAGTATTTT. Translating gives CASSLVRVGDTQYF.

For the CDR3, the DNA is TGCGCCAGCAGCCAAGAAGTCACCGGCGCCTACGAGCAGTACGTC. Its protein product is CASSQEVTGAYEQYV. The chain recombines TRBV4-3 with TRBJ2-7, with D hard to call. The CDR3 is 15 amino acids. Germline V CDR1 and CDR2: LGHNA, YSLEER. Deletions cut 0 bases from V and 2 bases from J, with 11 bases between.

The V and J genes are TRBV18 and TRBJ1-5, with D unclear. CDR3 length equals 13 residues. Germline CDR1 and CDR2: KGHSH and LQKENI. V was pared by 5 bases and J by 1 base, with 6 bases between. The CDR3 DNA is TGTGCCAGCTCAGCACAGAGCAATCAGCCCCAGCATTTT. Protein product: CASSAQSNQPQHF.

The rearrangement links TRBV20-1 to TRBJ2-1; 13 bases are shared with TRBD2. The V segment lost 3 bases and the J segment 3 bases; nucleotides outside the gene matches: 14. This CDR3 has 19 residues. In germline, CDR1 is DFQATT, CDR2 SNEGSKA (reference sequence). CDR3: CSASKRLAGGLILYNEQFF. In DNA, the CDR3 is TGCAGTGCTAGTAAAAGACTAGCGGGAGGTTTAATCCTCTACAATGAGCAGTTCTTC.

The rearrangement links TRBV5-6 to TRBJ1-2, with D unresolved. Germline CDR1 reads SGHDT; CDR2 reads YYEEEE. The CDR3 totals 18 residues. The V end was cut by 4 bases, the J end by 0 bases, with 22 bases between. CDR3 sequence: CASSVISTLLLANYGYTF. Here the CDR3 DNA reads TGTGCCAGCAGCGTTATCAGCACTCTTTTATTGGCTAACTATGGCTACACCTTC.

CDR3 protein: CSFSGRMGGELFF. The CDR3 bases are TGCAGCTTTAGCGGGAGAATGGGCGGGGAGCTGTTTTTT. V is TRBV29-1 and J is TRBJ2-2, with 9 bases matching TRBD2. Germline CDR1 reads SQVTM; CDR2 reads ANQGSEA. Unmatched junction bases numbered 8, after V lost 8 bases and J lost 7 bases. This CDR3 is 13 amino acids long.

This clonotype appeared a single time. The chain carries TRBV20-1 and TRBJ2-1, with a possible D match to TRBD2 (5 bases). Trimming removed 3 bases from V and 8 bases from J, with 14 bases in between. This CDR3 has 13 amino acids. Germline V gene lookup returns CDR1 DFQATT and CDR2 SNEGSKA (reference sequence). DNA for the CDR3: TGCAGTGCTAGCCCTGGAACGCGGGATGAGCAGTTCTTC. This encodes CSASPGTRDEQFF.

On this clonotype itself: Its ends do not fully match the called genes, so a read error is possible. The V gene is TRBV6-5, the J gene TRBJ1-2, with TRBD1 identical over 12 bases. Germline V gene lookup returns CDR1 MNHEY and CDR2 SVGAGI. CDR3 length: 16 amino acids. CDR3 DNA: TGTGCCAGTAGTTACAGGGGACAGGGGGCAGGCTATGGCTACACCTTC. Protein product: CASSYRGQGAGYGYTF.